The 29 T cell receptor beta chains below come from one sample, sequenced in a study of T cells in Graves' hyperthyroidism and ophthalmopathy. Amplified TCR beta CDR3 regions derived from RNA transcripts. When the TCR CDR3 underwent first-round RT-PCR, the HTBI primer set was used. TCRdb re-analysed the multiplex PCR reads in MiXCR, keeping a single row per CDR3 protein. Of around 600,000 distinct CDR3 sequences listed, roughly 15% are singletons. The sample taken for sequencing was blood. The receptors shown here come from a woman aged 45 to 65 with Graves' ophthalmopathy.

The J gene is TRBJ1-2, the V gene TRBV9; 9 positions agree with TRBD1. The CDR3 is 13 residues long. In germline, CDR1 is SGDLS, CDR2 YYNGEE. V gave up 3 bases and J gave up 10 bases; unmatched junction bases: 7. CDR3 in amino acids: CASSALDRGDYTF. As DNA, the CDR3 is TGTGCCAGCAGCGCCTTGGACAGGGGAGACTACACCTTC.

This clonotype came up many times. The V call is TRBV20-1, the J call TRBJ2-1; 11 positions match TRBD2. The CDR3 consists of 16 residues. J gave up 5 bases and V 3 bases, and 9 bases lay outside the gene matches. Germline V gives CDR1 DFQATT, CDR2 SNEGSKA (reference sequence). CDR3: CSASIAGGPRNNEQFF. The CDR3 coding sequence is TGCAGTGCTAGCATAGCGGGAGGGCCAAGGAACAATGAGCAGTTCTTC.

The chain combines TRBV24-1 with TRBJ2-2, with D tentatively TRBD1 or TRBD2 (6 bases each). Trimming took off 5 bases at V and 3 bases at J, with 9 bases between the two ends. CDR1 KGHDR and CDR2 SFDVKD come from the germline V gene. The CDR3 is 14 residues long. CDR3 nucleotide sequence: TGTGCCACCAGTGTCGGGGGCTACACCGGGGAGCTGTTTTTT. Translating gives CATSVGGYTGELFF.

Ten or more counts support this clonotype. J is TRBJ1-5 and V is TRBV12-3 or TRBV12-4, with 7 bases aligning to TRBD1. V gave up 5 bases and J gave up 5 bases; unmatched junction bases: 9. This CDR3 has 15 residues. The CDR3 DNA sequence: TGTGCCAGCAGTCCGAACAGGGGAGGTGATCAGCCCCAGCATTTT. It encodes CASSPNRGGDQPQHF.

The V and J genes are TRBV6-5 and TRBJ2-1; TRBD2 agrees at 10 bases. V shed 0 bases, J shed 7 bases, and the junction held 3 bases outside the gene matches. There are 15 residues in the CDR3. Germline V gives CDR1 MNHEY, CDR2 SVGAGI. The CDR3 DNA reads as TGTGCCAGCAGTTACTCGAGCGGGAGGGTAAATGAGCAGTTCTTC. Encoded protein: CASSYSSGRVNEQFF.

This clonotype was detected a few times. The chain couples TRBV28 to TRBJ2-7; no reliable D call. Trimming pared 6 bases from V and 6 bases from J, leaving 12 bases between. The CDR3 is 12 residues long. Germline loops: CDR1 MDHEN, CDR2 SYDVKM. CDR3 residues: CASSSVGREQYF. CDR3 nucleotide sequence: TGTGCCAGCAGCTCCGTCGGGCGCGAGCAGTACTTC. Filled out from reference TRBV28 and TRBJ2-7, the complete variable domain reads DVKVTQSSRYLVKRTGEKVFLECVQDMDHENMFWYRQDPGLGLRLIYFSYDVKMKEKGDIPEGYSVSREKKERFSLILESASTNQTSMYLCASSSVGREQYFGPGTRLTVT.

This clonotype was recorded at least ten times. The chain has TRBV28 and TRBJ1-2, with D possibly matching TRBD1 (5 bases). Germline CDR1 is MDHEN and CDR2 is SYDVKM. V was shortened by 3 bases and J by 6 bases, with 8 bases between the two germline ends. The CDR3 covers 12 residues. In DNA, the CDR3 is TGTGCCAGCAGTTTTTCAGGGAATGGCTACACCTTC. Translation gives CASSFSGNGYTF.

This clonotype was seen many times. Here the CDR3 DNA reads TGCAGTGCTAGAGATTTCGACGAGCAGTACTTC. Its translation is CSARDFDEQYF. This sequence joins TRBV20-1 and TRBJ2-7; D is ambiguous. The germline CDR1 and CDR2 sequences are DFQATT and SNEGSKA (reference sequence). V was cut by 0 bases and J by 5 bases, with 5 bases left in between. The CDR3 has 11 amino acids.

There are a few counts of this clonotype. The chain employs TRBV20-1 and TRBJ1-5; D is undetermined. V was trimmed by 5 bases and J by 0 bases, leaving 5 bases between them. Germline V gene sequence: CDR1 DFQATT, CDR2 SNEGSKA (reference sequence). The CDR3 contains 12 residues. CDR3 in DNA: TGCAGTGCTGTTTCTAGCAATCAGCCCCAGCATTTT. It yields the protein CSAVSSNQPQHF.

CDR3 residues: CASSLGTSGSPTGELFF. In DNA, the CDR3 is TGTGCCAGCAGCTTAGGGACTAGCGGGAGTCCCACCGGGGAGCTGTTTTTT. The gene calls are TRBV7-6 and TRBJ2-2; 13 bases line up with TRBD2. J gave up 4 bases and V 1 base, and 3 bases lay outside the gene matches. CDR1 SGHVS and CDR2 FNYEAQ come from the germline V gene. This CDR3 spans 17 amino acids.

CDR3 sequence reads: CATLGNQPQHF. The CDR3 coding sequence is TGTGCCACCTTGGGGAATCAGCCCCAGCATTTT. This chain connects TRBV28 to TRBJ1-5; D is uncertain. Per the germline V gene, CDR1 is MDHEN and CDR2 is SYDVKM. V dropped 10 bases and J dropped 4 bases, with 8 bases sitting between them. The CDR3 consists of 11 residues.

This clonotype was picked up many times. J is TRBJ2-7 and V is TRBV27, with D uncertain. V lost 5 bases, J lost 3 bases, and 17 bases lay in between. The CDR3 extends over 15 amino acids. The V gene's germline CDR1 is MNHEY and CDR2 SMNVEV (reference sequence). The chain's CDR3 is CASSPTDMPNYEQYF. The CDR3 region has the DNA TGTGCCAGCAGTCCGACCGACATGCCCAACTACGAGCAGTACTTC.

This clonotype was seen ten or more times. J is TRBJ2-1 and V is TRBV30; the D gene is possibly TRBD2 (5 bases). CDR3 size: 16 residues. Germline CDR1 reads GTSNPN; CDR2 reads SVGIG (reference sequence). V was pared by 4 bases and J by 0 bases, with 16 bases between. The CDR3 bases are TGTGCCTGGACCGGTAAGCGGATGAGCTCCTACAATGAGCAGTTCTTC. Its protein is CAWTGKRMSSYNEQFF.

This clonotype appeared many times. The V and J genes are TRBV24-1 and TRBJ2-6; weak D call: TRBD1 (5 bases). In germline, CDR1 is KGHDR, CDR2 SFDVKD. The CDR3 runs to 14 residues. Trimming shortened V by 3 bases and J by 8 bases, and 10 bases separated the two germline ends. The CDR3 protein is CATSDRTPPNVLTF. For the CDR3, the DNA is TGTGCCACCAGTGATCGGACACCTCCCAACGTCCTGACTTTC.

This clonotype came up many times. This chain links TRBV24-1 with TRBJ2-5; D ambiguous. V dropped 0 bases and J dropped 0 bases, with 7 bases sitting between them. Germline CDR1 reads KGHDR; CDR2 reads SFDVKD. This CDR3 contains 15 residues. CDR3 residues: CATSDLETDQETQYF. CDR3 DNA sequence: TGTGCCACCAGTGATTTGGAGACGGACCAAGAGACCCAGTACTTC.

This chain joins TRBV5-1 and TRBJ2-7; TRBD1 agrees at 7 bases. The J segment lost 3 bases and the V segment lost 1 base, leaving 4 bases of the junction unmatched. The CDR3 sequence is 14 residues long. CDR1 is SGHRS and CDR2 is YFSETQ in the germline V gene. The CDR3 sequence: CASSLSTGYYEQYF. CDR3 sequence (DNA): TGCGCCAGCAGCTTGTCGACAGGGTACTACGAGCAGTACTTC.

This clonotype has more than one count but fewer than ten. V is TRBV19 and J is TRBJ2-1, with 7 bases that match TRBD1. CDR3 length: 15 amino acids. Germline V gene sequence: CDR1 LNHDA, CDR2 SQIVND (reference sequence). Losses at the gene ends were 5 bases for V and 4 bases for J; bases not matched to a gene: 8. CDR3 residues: CASSQDRTRYNEQFF. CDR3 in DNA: TGTGCCAGTAGTCAGGACAGGACCCGTTACAATGAGCAGTTCTTC.

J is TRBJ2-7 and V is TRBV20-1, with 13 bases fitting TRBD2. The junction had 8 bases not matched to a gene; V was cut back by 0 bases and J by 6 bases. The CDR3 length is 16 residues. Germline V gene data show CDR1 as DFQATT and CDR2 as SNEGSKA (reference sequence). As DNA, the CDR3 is TGCAGTGCTAGAGATCTAGGACTAGCGGGAGCGGGCGAGCAGTACTTC. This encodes CSARDLGLAGAGEQYF.

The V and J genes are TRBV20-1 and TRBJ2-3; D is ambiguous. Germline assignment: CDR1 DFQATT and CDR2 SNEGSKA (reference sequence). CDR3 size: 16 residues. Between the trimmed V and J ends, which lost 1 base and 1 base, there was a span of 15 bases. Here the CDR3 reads CSARGSTGPGTDTQYF. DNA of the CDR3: TGCAGTGCTAGAGGGTCAACGGGCCCTGGCACAGATACGCAGTATTTT.

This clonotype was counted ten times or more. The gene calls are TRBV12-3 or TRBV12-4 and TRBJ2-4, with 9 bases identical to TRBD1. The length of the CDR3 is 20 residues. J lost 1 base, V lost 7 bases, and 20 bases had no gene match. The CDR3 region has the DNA TGTGCCAGCACCCTCTCCGGGACAGGGTATTCCACTAGGGCCAAAAACATTCAGTACTTC. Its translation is CASTLSGTGYSTRAKNIQYF.

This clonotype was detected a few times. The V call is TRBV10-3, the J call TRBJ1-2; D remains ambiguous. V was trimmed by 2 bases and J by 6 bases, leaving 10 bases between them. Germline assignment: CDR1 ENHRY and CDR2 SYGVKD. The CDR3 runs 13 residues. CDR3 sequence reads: CAISEVQIDGYTF. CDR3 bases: TGTGCCATCAGTGAGGTTCAGATTGATGGCTACACCTTC.

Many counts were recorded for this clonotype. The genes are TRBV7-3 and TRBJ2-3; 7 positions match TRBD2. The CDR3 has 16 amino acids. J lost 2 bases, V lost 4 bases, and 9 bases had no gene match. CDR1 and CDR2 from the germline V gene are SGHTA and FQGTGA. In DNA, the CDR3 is TGTGCCAGCAGCTCGCAATTAGCGGGTAACACAGATACGCAGTATTTT. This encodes CASSSQLAGNTDTQYF.

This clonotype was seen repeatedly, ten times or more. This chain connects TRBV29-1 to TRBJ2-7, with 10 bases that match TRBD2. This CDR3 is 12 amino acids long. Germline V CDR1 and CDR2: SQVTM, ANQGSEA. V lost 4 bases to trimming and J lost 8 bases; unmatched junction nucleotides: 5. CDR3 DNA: TGCAGCGTTGCTAGCGGGAGTACCCAGCAGTACTTC. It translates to CSVASGSTQQYF.

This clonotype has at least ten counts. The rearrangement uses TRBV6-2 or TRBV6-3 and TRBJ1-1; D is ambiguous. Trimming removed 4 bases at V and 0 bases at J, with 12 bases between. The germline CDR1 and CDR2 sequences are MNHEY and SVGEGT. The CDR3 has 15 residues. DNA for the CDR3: TGTGCCAGCAGTTTAAGGCAGGAAATGAACACTGAAGCTTTCTTT. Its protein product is CASSLRQEMNTEAFF.

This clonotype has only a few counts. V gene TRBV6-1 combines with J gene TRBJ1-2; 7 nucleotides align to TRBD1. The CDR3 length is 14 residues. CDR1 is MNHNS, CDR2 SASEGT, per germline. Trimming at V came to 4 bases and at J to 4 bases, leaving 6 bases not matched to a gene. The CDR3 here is CASSADRIFYGYTF. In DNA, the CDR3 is TGTGCCAGCAGTGCGGACAGGATTTTCTATGGCTACACCTTC.

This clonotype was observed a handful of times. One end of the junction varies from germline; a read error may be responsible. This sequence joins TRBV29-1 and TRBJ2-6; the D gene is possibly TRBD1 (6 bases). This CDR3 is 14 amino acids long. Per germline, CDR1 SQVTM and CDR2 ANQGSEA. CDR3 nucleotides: TGCAGCGTCGAAGGGGGCTCTGGGGCCAACGTCCTGACTTTC. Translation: CSVEGGSGANVLTF.

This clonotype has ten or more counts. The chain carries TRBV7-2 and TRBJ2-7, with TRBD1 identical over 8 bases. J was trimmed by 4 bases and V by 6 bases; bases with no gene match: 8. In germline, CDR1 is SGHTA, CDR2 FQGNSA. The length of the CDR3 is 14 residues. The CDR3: CASRQNRGTYEQYF. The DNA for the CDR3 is TGTGCCAGCAGACAGAACAGGGGGACGTACGAGCAGTACTTC.

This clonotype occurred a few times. The CDR3 reads CASSQLSGIRLNEQFF. The CDR3 bases are TGTGCCAGCAGCCAACTGTCCGGGATTCGGCTTAATGAGCAGTTCTTC. The chain joins TRBV14 to TRBJ2-1; D perhaps matches TRBD2 (5 bases). Germline V gene data show CDR1 as SGHDN and CDR2 as FVKESK. The CDR3 runs to 16 residues. V was trimmed by 2 bases and J by 7 bases, leaving 18 bases between them.

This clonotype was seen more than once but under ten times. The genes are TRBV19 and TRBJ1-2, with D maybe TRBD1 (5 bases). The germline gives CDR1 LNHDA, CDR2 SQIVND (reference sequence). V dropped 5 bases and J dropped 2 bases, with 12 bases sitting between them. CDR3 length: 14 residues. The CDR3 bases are TGTGCCAGTAGTGCCGGGACGGGGAACTATGGCTACACCTTC. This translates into CASSAGTGNYGYTF.